This T cell receptor beta chain comes out of a study of cytomegalovirus exposure and HLA in healthy donors. Comments on this clone: Its antigen is not identified.

Amplification used 60 Vbeta primers and 13 Jbeta primers. Assay used: immunoSEQ multiplex PCR; TCRdb lists only in-frame clones, some missing. The table lists over 75,000 clones, around 74% of them singletons. Broader study findings: With further analysis later on, most CMV-associated TCR beta chains appeared HLA-restricted.

Germline V gene data show CDR1 as MDHEN and CDR2 as SYDVKM. Losses at the gene ends were 6 bases for V and 4 bases for J; bases not matched to a gene: 12. This CDR3 contains 15 residues. The gene calls are TRBV28 and TRBJ2-7; 7 bases align to TRBD1. The sample consisted of PBMCs. The receptor was derived from a middle-aged man in good health and CMV-seropositive. This CDR3 reads CASSPTGVSPYEQYF. The CDR3 DNA reads TGTGCCAGCAGCCCCACAGGGGTCTCCCCTTACGAGCAGTACTTC. The variable domain in full, with the rest retrieved from reference TRBV28 and TRBJ2-7, is DVKVTQSSRYLVKRTGEKVFLECVQDMDHENMFWYRQDPGLGLRLIYFSYDVKMKEKGDIPEGYSVSREKKERFSLILESASTNQTSMYLCASSPTGVSPYEQYFGPGTRLTVT.